This is a list of T cell receptor beta chains from one sample in a study of blood T cells in healthy people across ages. From the 5' RACE reads, TCRdb called clonotypes with MiXCR, one entry per CDR3 protein. The profile covers about 670,000 distinct CDR3 sequences, with more than 45% appearing a single time and approximately 15% taken by the ten largest. Sequencing was carried out using blood. The receptors here all came from a woman aged 80 or older in good health. The CDR3 runs from the conserved cysteine through the conserved F or W. The D gene is left open where the match is weak. A row's size may be missing; if present it is once, few, many or a size class.

TRBV21-1,TRBJ1-4,-,few,TGTGCCAGCAGCAAACGGTCACGCTGGGAAAATGAAAAACTGTTTTTT,CASSKRSRWENEKLFF
TRBV29-1,TRBJ2-5,-,many,TGCAGCGTCGAACGTACAGGGGCGGGGGAGACCCAGTACTTC,CSVERTGAGETQYF
TRBV2,TRBJ1-5,TRBD1,-,TGTGCCAGCAGTGGGACCCGGGGGAGACAGGGGATGGGTAGCAATCAGCCCCAGCATTTT,CASSGTRGRQGMGSNQPQHF
TRBV6-1,TRBJ2-1,TRBD2,-,TGTGCCAGCAGTCCACCTTGGACTAGCGGGAGAAGCAATGAGCAGTTCTTC,CASSPPWTSGRSNEQFF
TRBV27,TRBJ2-7,-,-,TGTGCCAGCAGCCATCGAGAGGGAAGACTCTACGAGCAGTACTTC,CASSHREGRLYEQYF
TRBV28,TRBJ2-2,-,-,TGTGCCAGCAGTTTGGATCTAGGTCGGACCGGGGAGCTGTTTTTT,CASSLDLGRTGELFF
TRBV7-3,TRBJ2-7,TRBD2,-,TGTGCCAGCAGCGTAACTAGCGGGAGAGACAATGAGCAGTACTTC,CASSVTSGRDNEQYF
TRBV3-1,TRBJ2-1,-,many,TGTGCCAGCAGCCAGGGGGAAAACGAGCAGTTCTTC,CASSQGENEQFF
TRBV20-1,TRBJ2-7,TRBD2,-,TGCAGTGCTCACCCCCTAGCGGGGGACCCCTACGAGCAGTACTTC,CSAHPLAGDPYEQYF
TRBV5-1,TRBJ2-1,TRBD1,many,TGCGCCAGCAGCTCCCAGACAGGGCTTGAGCAGTTCTTC,CASSSQTGLEQFF
TRBV6-5,TRBJ1-2,TRBD1,few,TGTGCCAGCAGGTTGGGGACAGGCTATGGCTACACCTTC,CASRLGTGYGYTF
TRBV28,TRBJ2-2,-,-,TGTGCCACCATGGGCCCGGACGTGTACACCGGGGAGCTGTTTTTT,CATMGPDVYTGELFF
TRBV20-1,TRBJ2-3,-,many,TGCAGTACCACCTGGGGACCCCTCACAGATACGCAGTATTTT,CSTTWGPLTDTQYF
TRBV20-1,TRBJ2-7,TRBD2,-,TGCAGTGCTAGAGTTGGGACGGGGGGCTACGAGCAGTACTTC,CSARVGTGGYEQYF
TRBV7-2,TRBJ2-7,TRBD2,-,TGTGCCAGCAGCTTAGGGGGACTAGCGGGAGGCTACGAGCAGTACTTC,CASSLGGLAGGYEQYF
TRBV29-1,TRBJ1-4,-,-,TGCAGCGTTGTGGGTGTGAATGAAAAACTGTTTTTT,CSVVGVNEKLFF
TRBV6-4,TRBJ1-4,-,once,TGTGCCAGCAACAGAACTAACAGGCGACCCCTCACTAATGAAAAACTGTTTTTT,CASNRTNRRPLTNEKLFF
TRBV4-2,TRBJ1-1,-,once,TGTGCCAGCAGCCACCCCGACAGGATGAACACTGAAGCTTTCTTT,CASSHPDRMNTEAFF
TRBV5-1,TRBJ2-7,TRBD1,many,TGCGCCAGCAGCTTGGCGCCCGGGACAGACTACGAGCAGTACTTC,CASSLAPGTDYEQYF
TRBV28,TRBJ2-5,-,-,TGTGCCACCATAGCGGATCCCCGAGAGACCCAGTACTTC,CATIADPRETQYF
TRBV10-1,TRBJ2-1,-,many,TGCGCCAGCAGTGAGTCGTTCGAGACCTACAATGAGCAGTTCTTC,CASSESFETYNEQFF
TRBV2,TRBJ1-3,-,-,TGTGCCAGTGGGGTCAGGAGCGGAAACACCATATATTTT,CASGVRSGNTIYF
TRBV5-4,TRBJ2-7,-,-,TGTGCCAGCACTCACCGGGACCTAAACCCCTACGAGCAGTACTTC,CASTHRDLNPYEQYF
TRBV11-2,TRBJ1-4,TRBD1,-,TGTGCCAGCAGCTTAGGCTTACAGGGGACTAATGAAAAACTGTTTTTT,CASSLGLQGTNEKLFF
TRBV27,TRBJ2-3,-,many,TGTGCCAGCAGTACAGTATTGCTATATGGGGACAGTGTAGCGGCAGATACGCAGTATTTT,CASSTVLLYGDSVAADTQYF
TRBV2,TRBJ2-5,-,many,TGTGCCAGCAGTGGGGACTTCCAAGAGACCCAGTACTTC,CASSGDFQETQYF
TRBV18,TRBJ1-6,-,many,TGTGCCAGCTCACCGGGACTGAGGAATTCACCCCTCCACTTT,CASSPGLRNSPLHF
TRBV7-7,TRBJ2-3,-,few,TGTGCTAGCAGCGTAGGGGTAGGGCCAGATACGCAGTATTTT,CASSVGVGPDTQYF
TRBV4-2,TRBJ2-3,TRBD2,many,TGTGCCAGCAGCCAAGAGATCGCGGGGGGGCATAGAACAGATACGCAGTATTTT,CASSQEIAGGHRTDTQYF
TRBV20-1,TRBJ1-2,-,once,TGCGGTGGGACCCTTCCTAACTATGGCTACACCTTC,CGGTLPNYGYTF
TRBV10-3,TRBJ1-2,TRBD1,-,TGTGCCATCAGGGAGGCGGGGACAGTCTATGGCTACACCTTC,CAIREAGTVYGYTF
TRBV7-7,TRBJ2-1,TRBD2,-,TGTGCCAGCAGCCCCGCGCTAGCGGGGGTCCTTGAGCAGTTCTTC,CASSPALAGVLEQFF
TRBV20-1,TRBJ2-1,TRBD2,few,TGCAGTGCTAGACAACTAGCGGGGGGGATGAGTGAGCAGTTCTTC,CSARQLAGGMSEQFF
TRBV7-3,TRBJ2-1,-,many,TGTGCCAGCAGCTTAAAAGGGACCTCTGCGAAGGGCTACAATGAGCAGTTCTTC,CASSLKGTSAKGYNEQFF
TRBV28,TRBJ2-7,-,-,TGTGCCAGCACAATCTCGAACAGCTACGAGCAGTACTTC,CASTISNSYEQYF
TRBV11-2,TRBJ2-1,-,few,TGTGCCAGCAGCCCTACGAGGGGGGTGCACAATGAGCAGTTCTTC,CASSPTRGVHNEQFF
TRBV6-5,TRBJ1-6,-,-,TGTGCCAGCAGTTACTGGCTTGGCAGGAGCTCCTATAATTCACCCCTCCACTTT,CASSYWLGRSSYNSPLHF
TRBV19,TRBJ2-5,-,-,TGTGCCAGTAGTATTCAGGGGTCGCAGACCCGGTACTTC,CASSIQGSQTRYF
TRBV7-2,TRBJ2-3,-,many,TGTGCCAGCAGCTTACGGCAGACCAGCACAGATACGCAGTATTTT,CASSLRQTSTDTQYF
TRBV5-1,TRBJ2-1,-,many,TGCGCCAGCAGCTTTTCAGCGTCTTACTCCTACAATGAGCAGTTCTTC,CASSFSASYSYNEQFF
TRBV14,TRBJ2-7,-,-,TGTGCCAGCAGCCAACTCCGGGACCCTCCCTACGAGCAGTACTTC,CASSQLRDPPYEQYF
TRBV20-1,TRBJ2-7,-,-,TGCAGTGCCAGCGAGGGACCCCAGGATAGGTTCTCCTACGAGCAGTACTTC,CSASEGPQDRFSYEQYF
TRBV3-1,TRBJ2-1,-,many,TGTGCCAGCAGCCCTACGGGTCCCTACAATGAGCAGTTCTTC,CASSPTGPYNEQFF
TRBV7-2,TRBJ2-3,TRBD2,few,TGTGCCAGCAGCTTAGGACTAGCGACGGATACGCAGTATTTT,CASSLGLATDTQYF
TRBV12-3/TRBV12-4,TRBJ2-1,-,many,TGTGCCAGCAGCACCCCTAATGTGAATGAGCAGTTCTTC,CASSTPNVNEQFF
TRBV6-6,TRBJ2-5,-,-,TGTGCCAGCAGTGACCGGAGGATCCGGGAGCAGTACTTC,CASSDRRIREQYF
TRBV18,TRBJ2-7,TRBD1,once,TGTGCCAGCTCACCTACAGGGGTAAGGAATGAGCAGTACTTC,CASSPTGVRNEQYF
TRBV5-1,TRBJ1-5,-,many,TGCGCCAGCAGCTTGGGGGAGTTCAGCAATCAGCCCCAGCATTTT,CASSLGEFSNQPQHF
TRBV6-1,TRBJ2-6,TRBD2,-,TGTGCCAGCAAGGGACTAGCGGGGGGCCTTTCCTCTGGGGCCAACGTCCTGACTTTC,CASKGLAGGLSSGANVLTF
TRBV7-9,TRBJ2-1,-,-,TGTGCCAGGAGCCCCCCCAGGGGCAGCGGGCCTGGAAATGAGCAGTTCTTC,CARSPPRGSGPGNEQFF
TRBV20-1,TRBJ1-1,-,few,TGCAGTGCTAGAGATCAACGGGGGATGAACACTGAAGCTTTCTTT,CSARDQRGMNTEAFF
TRBV6-6,TRBJ2-7,-,-,TGTGCCAGCATCGAGGGGCAGGTGACCTACGAGCAGTACTTC,CASIEGQVTYEQYF
TRBV6-5,TRBJ2-1,TRBD1,-,TGTGCCAGCAGACGGGACAGGGGCTCCTGCCATGAGCAGTTCTTC,CASRRDRGSCHEQFF
TRBV9,TRBJ2-3,-,-,TGTGCCAGCAGCGTACGGCGCGGCACAGATACGCAGTATTTT,CASSVRRGTDTQYF
TRBV28,TRBJ2-7,-,-,TGTGCCAGCAGCAATACACAGTCCTACGGCCACGAGCAGTACTTC,CASSNTQSYGHEQYF